This is a list of T cell receptor beta chains from one sample in a study of shared clonotypes between healthy human individuals. Produced via immunoSEQ multiplex PCR; TCRdb's table is partial and in-frame only. The data hold 2 million to 2.5 million clones, with around 95% observed a single time. Sequenced input: naive CD4+ T cells sorted from blood. The receptor source for this set is a man aged 18-30 years in good health. Both conserved end residues are part of each CDR3. The D gene is left open where the match is weak. Size tells how often a clone was seen (once, few, many) or the class of an expanded clone, and some rows leave it out.

- | TRBD1 | TRBJ1-4 | TRBV19 | CASAQTGGNEKLFF | TGTGCCAGTGCACAGACAGGGGGTAATGAAAAACTGTTTTTT
- | TRBD1 | TRBJ2-4 | TRBV28 | CASGQGAKNIQYF | TGTGCCAGCGGACAGGGGGCCAAAAACATTCAGTACTTC
few | TRBD1 | TRBJ1-5 | TRBV6-5 | CASSRDRANQPQHF | TGTGCCAGCAGCCGGGACAGGGCCAATCAGCCCCAGCATTTT
- | - | TRBJ1-6 | TRBV10-3 | CAISESWDFRNSPLHF | TGTGCCATCAGTGAGTCCTGGGATTTTCGTAATTCACCCCTCCACTTT
- | TRBD1 | TRBJ2-2 | TRBV27 | CASSSTRTGRTGELFF | TGTGCCAGCAGTTCTACCCGGACAGGGAGAACCGGGGAGCTGTTTTTT
- | TRBD1 | TRBJ1-1 | TRBV10-3 | CAITLDRAGNTEAFF | TGTGCCATCACCCTTGACAGGGCGGGGAACACTGAAGCTTTCTTT
- | - | TRBJ1-5 | TRBV19 | CASRSKNQPQHF | TGTGCCAGTAGATCGAAAAATCAGCCCCAGCATTTT
- | - | TRBJ1-5 | TRBV18 | CASSPMEKNQPQHF | TGTGCCAGCTCACCAATGGAAAAGAATCAGCCCCAGCATTTT
- | - | TRBJ2-2 | TRBV10-3 | CAISVGYSGELFF | TGTGCCATCAGTGTCGGTTATTCCGGGGAGCTGTTTTTT
- | - | TRBJ1-6 | TRBV5-5 | CASSLVQSSYNSPLHF | TGTGCCAGCAGCTTGGTTCAGAGCTCCTATAATTCACCCCTCCACTTT
- | - | TRBJ1-3 | TRBV25-1 | CASGATQGNTIYF | TGTGCCAGCGGGGCGACTCAGGGAAACACCATATATTTT
- | - | TRBJ1-2 | TRBV6-1 | CASSPTASYGYTF | TGTGCCAGCAGTCCGACTGCTTCATATGGCTACACCTTC
- | - | TRBJ2-7 | TRBV7-9 | CASSLSGGSGEQYF | TGTGCCAGCAGCTTATCGGGCGGTTCAGGGGAGCAGTACTTC
- | TRBD1 | TRBJ2-7 | TRBV2 | CASRPPTGLDYEQYF | TGTGCCAGCAGGCCACCGACAGGGTTAGACTACGAGCAGTACTTC
- | TRBD2 | TRBJ2-5 | TRBV27 | CASRLAGVPETQYF | TGTGCCAGCAGGTTAGCGGGAGTCCCAGAGACCCAGTACTTC
- | TRBD2 | TRBJ2-5 | TRBV4-1 | CASSLAVQETQYF | TGCGCCAGCAGTCTAGCGGTCCAAGAGACCCAGTACTTC
- | - | TRBJ1-4 | TRBV5-8 | CASSPRSREEKLFF | TGTGCCAGCAGCCCGCGGAGTAGAGAGGAAAAACTGTTTTTT
- | - | TRBJ1-2 | TRBV5-1 | CASSLGTAYGYTF | TGCGCCAGCAGCTTAGGGACTGCTTATGGCTACACCTTC
- | - | TRBJ2-3 | TRBV12-2 | CASRLVRQDSTDTQYF | TGTGCAAGTCGCTTAGTCCGGCAGGACAGCACAGATACGCAGTATTTT
- | - | TRBJ2-5 | TRBV10-2 | CASSESLSLETQYF | TGCGCCAGCAGTGAGTCTTTGTCGCTGGAGACCCAGTACTTC
- | - | TRBJ2-2 | TRBV6-1 | CASSRPVNTGELFF | TGTGCCAGCAGTAGACCAGTGAACACCGGGGAGCTGTTTTTT
many | - | TRBJ1-2 | TRBV30 | CAWSVGWGGGYTF | TGTGCCTGGAGTGTGGGATGGGGTGGTGGCTACACCTTC
- | TRBD1 | TRBJ1-3 | TRBV11-3 | CASSSGGTGNTIYF | TGTGCCAGCAGCTCAGGGGGCACTGGAAACACCATATATTTT
- | - | TRBJ2-1 | TRBV5-6 | CASSPTRSNEQFF | TGTGCCAGCAGCCCTACTAGGAGCAATGAGCAGTTCTTC
once | - | TRBJ2-3 | TRBV10-3 | CAISEGDVDTQYF | TGTGCCATCAGTGAGGGGGATGTAGATACGCAGTATTTT
- | - | TRBJ2-7 | TRBV30 | CAWRPGTFSYEQYF | TGTGCCTGGAGACCCGGGACATTTTCCTACGAGCAGTACTTC
- | TRBD2 | TRBJ2-7 | TRBV7-8 | CASSSRLAGTYEQYF | TGTGCCAGCAGCTCCCGACTAGCGGGGACCTACGAGCAGTACTTC
- | TRBD2 | TRBJ2-5 | TRBV30 | CAWSVPGRRGGRETQYF | TGTGCCTGGAGTGTACCGGGCCGGCGGGGGGGCCGCGAGACCCAGTACTTC
- | TRBD2 | TRBJ2-1 | TRBV6-5 | CASSSSWGGPDNEQFF | TGTGCCAGCAGTTCCAGTTGGGGAGGGCCCGACAATGAGCAGTTCTTC
once | TRBD1 | TRBJ2-1 | TRBV15 | CATSPGTGQYNEQFF | TGTGCCACCAGCCCTGGGACAGGGCAGTACAATGAGCAGTTCTTC
- | - | TRBJ1-5 | TRBV6-5 | CASSGGRSNQPQHF | TGTGCCAGCAGTGGCGGACGGAGCAATCAGCCCCAGCATTTT
- | TRBD1 | TRBJ1-2 | TRBV6-1 | CASTTGTAVFYGYTF | TGTGCCAGCACTACCGGGACAGCTGTTTTCTATGGCTACACCTTC
- | - | TRBJ2-2 | TRBV7-2 | CASSRRGVGGELFF | TGTGCCAGCAGCCGAAGGGGGGTTGGCGGGGAGCTGTTTTTT